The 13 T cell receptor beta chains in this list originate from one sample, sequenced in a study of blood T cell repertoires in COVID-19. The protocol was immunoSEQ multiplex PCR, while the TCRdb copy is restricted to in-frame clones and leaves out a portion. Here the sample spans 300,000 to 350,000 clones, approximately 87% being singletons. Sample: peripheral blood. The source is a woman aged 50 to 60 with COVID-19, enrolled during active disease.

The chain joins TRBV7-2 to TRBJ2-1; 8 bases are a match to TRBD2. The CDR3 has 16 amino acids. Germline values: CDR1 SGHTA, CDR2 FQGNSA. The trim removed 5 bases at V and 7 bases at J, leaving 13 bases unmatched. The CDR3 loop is CASSTPIAGGRNEQFF. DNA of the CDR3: TGTGCCAGCAGCACCCCCATCGCGGGAGGTAGGAATGAGCAGTTCTTC. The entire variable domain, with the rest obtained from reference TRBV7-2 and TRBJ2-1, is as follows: GAGVSQSPSNKVTEKGKDVELRCDPISGHTALYWYRQSLGQGLEFLIYFQGNSAPDKSGLPSDRFSAERTGGSVSTLTIQRTQQEDSAVYLCASSTPIAGGRNEQFFGPGTRLTVL.

The CDR3 region is CASNQGRGYTF. DNA for the CDR3: TGTGCCAGCAACCAGGGTCGTGGCTACACCTTC. The V gene is TRBV28, the J gene TRBJ1-2; D is perhaps TRBD1 (5 bases). Germline assignment: CDR1 MDHEN and CDR2 SYDVKM. The CDR3 has 11 residues. The V end was cut by 7 bases, the J end by 7 bases, with 10 bases between.

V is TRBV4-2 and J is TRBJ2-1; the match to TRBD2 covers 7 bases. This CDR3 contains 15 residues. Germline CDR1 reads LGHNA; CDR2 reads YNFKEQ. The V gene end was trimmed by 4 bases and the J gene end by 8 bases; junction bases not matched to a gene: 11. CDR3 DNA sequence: TGTGCCAGCAGCCCCAGTGGAGCGGGGAAGGATGAGCAGTTCTTC. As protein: CASSPSGAGKDEQFF.

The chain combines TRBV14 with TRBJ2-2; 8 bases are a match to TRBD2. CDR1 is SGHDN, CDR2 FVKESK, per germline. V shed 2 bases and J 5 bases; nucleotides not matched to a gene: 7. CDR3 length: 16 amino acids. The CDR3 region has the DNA TGTGCCAGCAGCCAATTACGGGGGGGCCCGACCGGGGAGCTGTTTTTT. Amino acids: CASSQLRGGPTGELFF.

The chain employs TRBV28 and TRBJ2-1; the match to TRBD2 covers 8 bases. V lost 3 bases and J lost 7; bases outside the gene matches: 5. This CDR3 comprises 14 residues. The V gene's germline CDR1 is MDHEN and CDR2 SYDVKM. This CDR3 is CASSLTSASNEQFF. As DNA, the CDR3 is TGTGCCAGCAGTTTGACTAGCGCGTCGAATGAGCAGTTCTTC. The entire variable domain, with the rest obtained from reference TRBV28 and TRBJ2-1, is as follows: DVKVTQSSRYLVKRTGEKVFLECVQDMDHENMFWYRQDPGLGLRLIYFSYDVKMKEKGDIPEGYSVSREKKERFSLILESASTNQTSMYLCASSLTSASNEQFFGPGTRLTVL.

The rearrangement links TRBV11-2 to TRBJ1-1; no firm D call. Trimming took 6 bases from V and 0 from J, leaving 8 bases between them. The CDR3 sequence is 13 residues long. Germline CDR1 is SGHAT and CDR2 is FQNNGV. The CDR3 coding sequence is TGTGCCAGCAGTAAACGGGTGAACACTGAAGCTTTCTTT. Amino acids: CASSKRVNTEAFF.

This CDR3 is CASSGPRGGNSNQPQHF. DNA for the CDR3: TGTGCCAGTAGTGGTCCAAGAGGGGGAAATAGCAATCAGCCCCAGCATTTT. The V and J genes are TRBV19 and TRBJ1-5; D might be TRBD1 (6 bases). The CDR3 sequence is 17 residues long. The germline V gene encodes CDR1 LNHDA and CDR2 SQIVND (reference sequence). V dropped 5 bases and J dropped 0 bases, with 17 bases sitting between them.

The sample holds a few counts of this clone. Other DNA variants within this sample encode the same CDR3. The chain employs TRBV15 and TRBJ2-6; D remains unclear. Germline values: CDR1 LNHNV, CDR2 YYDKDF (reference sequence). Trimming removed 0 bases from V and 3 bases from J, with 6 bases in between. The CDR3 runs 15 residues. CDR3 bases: TGTGCCACCAGCAGAGATTCGGGTGGGGCCAACGTCCTGACTTTC. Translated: CATSRDSGGANVLTF.

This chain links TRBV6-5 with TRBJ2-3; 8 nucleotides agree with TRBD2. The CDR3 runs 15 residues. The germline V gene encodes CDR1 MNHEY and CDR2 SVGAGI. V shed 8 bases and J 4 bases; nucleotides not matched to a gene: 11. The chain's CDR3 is CASSENSGTPDTQYF. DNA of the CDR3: TGTGCCAGCTCGGAAAATAGCGGGACTCCAGATACGCAGTATTTT.

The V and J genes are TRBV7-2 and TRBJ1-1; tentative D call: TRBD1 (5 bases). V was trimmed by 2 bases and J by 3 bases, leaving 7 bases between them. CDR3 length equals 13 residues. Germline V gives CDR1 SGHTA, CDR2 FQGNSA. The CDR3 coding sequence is TGTGCCAGCAGCTTACAGGGTTACACTGAAGCTTTCTTT. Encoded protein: CASSLQGYTEAFF.

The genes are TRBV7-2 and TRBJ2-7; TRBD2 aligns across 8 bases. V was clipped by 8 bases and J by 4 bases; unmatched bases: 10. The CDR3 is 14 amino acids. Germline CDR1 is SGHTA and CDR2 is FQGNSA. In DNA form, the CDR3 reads TGTGCCAGCGGCAGTAGCGGGGCCACATACGAGCAGTACTTC. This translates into CASGSSGATYEQYF. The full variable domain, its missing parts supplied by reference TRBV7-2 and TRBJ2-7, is GAGVSQSPSNKVTEKGKDVELRCDPISGHTALYWYRQSLGQGLEFLIYFQGNSAPDKSGLPSDRFSAERTGGSVSTLTIQRTQQEDSAVYLCASGSSGATYEQYFGPGTRLTVT.

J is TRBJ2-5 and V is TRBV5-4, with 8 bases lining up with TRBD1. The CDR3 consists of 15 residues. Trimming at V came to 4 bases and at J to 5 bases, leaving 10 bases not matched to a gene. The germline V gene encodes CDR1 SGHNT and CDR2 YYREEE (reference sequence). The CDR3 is CASSAADRGWETQYF. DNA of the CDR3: TGTGCCAGCAGCGCCGCCGACAGGGGATGGGAGACCCAGTACTTC. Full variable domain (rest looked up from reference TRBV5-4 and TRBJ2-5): ETGVTQSPTHLIKTRGQQVTLRCSSQSGHNTVSWYQQALGQGPQFIFQYYREEENGRGNFPPRFSGLQFPNYSSELNVNALELDDSALYLCASSAADRGWETQYFGPGTRLLVL.

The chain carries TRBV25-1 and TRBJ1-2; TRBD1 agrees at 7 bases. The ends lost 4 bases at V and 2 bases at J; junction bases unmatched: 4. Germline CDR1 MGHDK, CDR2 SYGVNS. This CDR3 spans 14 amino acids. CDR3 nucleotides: TGTGCCAGCAGTGGAATGACAGGGAACTATGGCTACACCTTC. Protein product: CASSGMTGNYGYTF.